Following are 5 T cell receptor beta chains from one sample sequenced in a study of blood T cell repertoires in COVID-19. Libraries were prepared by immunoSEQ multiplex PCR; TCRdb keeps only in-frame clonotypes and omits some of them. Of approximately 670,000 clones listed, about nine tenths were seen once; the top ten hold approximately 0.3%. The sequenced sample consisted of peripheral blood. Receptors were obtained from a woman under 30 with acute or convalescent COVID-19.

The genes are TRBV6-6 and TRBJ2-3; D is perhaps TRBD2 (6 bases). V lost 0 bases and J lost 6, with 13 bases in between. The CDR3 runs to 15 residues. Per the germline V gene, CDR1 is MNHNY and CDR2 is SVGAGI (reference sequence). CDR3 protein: CASSYSLALADTQYF. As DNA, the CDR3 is TGTGCCAGCAGTTACTCACTAGCATTGGCGGATACGCAGTATTTT.

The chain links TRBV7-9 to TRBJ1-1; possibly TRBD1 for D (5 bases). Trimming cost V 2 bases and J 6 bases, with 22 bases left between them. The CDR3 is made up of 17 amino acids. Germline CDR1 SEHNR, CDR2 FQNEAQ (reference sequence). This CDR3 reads CASSLYLPLGPQPEAFF. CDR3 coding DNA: TGTGCCAGCAGCTTATACCTGCCTCTGGGGCCCCAGCCTGAAGCTTTCTTT. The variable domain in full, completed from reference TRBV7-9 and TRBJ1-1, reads DTGVSQNPRHKITKRGQNVTFRCDPISEHNRLYWYRQTLGQGPEFLTYFQNEAQLEKSRLLSDRFSAERPKGSFSTLEIQRTEQGDSAMYLCASSLYLPLGPQPEAFFGQGTRLTVV.

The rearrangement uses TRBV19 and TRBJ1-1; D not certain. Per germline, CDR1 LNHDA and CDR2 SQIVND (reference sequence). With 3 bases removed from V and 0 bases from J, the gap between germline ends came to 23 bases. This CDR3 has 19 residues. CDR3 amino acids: CASSIAPWETGRVNTEAFF. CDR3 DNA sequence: TGTGCCAGTAGTATCGCCCCCTGGGAGACCGGACGCGTGAACACTGAAGCTTTCTTT.

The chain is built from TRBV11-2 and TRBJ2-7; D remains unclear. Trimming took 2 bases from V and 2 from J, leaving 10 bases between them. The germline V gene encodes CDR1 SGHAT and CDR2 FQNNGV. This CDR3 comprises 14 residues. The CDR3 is CASSLSLKPYEQYF. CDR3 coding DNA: TGTGCCAGCAGCTTAAGCCTCAAACCCTACGAGCAGTACTTC.

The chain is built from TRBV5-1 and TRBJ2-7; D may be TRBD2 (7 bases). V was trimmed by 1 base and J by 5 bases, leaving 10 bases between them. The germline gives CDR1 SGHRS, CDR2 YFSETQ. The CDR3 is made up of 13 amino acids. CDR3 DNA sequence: TGCGCCAGCAGCTTGTGGGGGGGCAACGAGCAGTACTTC. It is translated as CASSLWGGNEQYF.